The source of this T cell receptor (beta chain) is a study of blood T cell repertoires in COVID-19. Study processing details: It was from reference gene primer amplification that nucleated cell counts were estimated. The protocol was immunoSEQ multiplex PCR, while the TCRdb copy is restricted to in-frame clones and leaves out a portion. The V and J calls and clone size come from that table; D and trimming were worked out from the DNA. This table holds approximately 50,000 clones, approximately 89% found once. Sequencing used peripheral blood. This sequence was found in a human donor in a cohort sampled during active COVID-19.

The DNA of the CDR3 is TGCAGCGCAACAGGGTTCACTGAAGCTTTCTTT. Amino acids: CSATGFTEAFF. The rearrangement links TRBV29-1 to TRBJ1-1; a weak D match, TRBD1 (6 bases). CDR3 length equals 11 residues. Germline V gives CDR1 SQVTM, CDR2 ANQGSEA. Trimming took off 7 bases at V and 4 bases at J, with 10 bases between the two ends.